This note documents a single T cell receptor beta chain sequence. What it binds is unknown. A much larger clonotype is one base distant, so this may be a read error. Node negativity on CT and PET/CT was present in all patients, alongside an absence of prior chemotherapy, radiotherapy or other malignancies. The sample comes from a study of prognosis after radiotherapy for stage I lung cancer. Study-wide results and limits: Counts of unique TCR clones fell following stereotactic body radiation therapy, median about 9,700 versus 6,500.

From genomic DNA, TCR beta CDR3 was amplified by two-round multiplex PCR. Primers specific to each TRBV and TRBJ gene were used in first-round PCR. PCR proceeded to a second round, and that round used universal primers. TCRdb used MiXCR to reprocess the multiplex PCR reads, holding one entry per CDR3 protein. This table has roughly 26,000 distinct CDR3 sequences, around 32% appearing once. Germline CDR1 and CDR2: MNHGY and SVAAGI. This CDR3 is 14 amino acids long. V gene TRBV6-9 combines with J gene TRBJ1-1; TRBD1 might be the D (5 bases). This TCR was recovered from a donor of 50 years or more with non-small cell lung cancer. The input for sequencing was PBMCs, taken before or after stereotactic body radiation therapy (not recorded which). CDR3 protein: CASSYSAGGTEALF. The CDR3 DNA is TGTGCCAGCAGTTACTCCGCAGGAGGGACTGAAGCTCTCTTT.